This TCR beta chain emerged from a study of cytomegalovirus exposure and HLA in healthy donors. Whole-study results and caveats: Some V segments could not be told apart, so they were left out, TRBV6-2 and TRBV6-3 among them. Beyond CMV serostatus, there was no information to go on about immune exposure.

Regarding donors, all were healthy bone marrow donors. Though probably carrying unrecorded immune exposures, donors were nominally healthy at sampling. With 60 Vbeta and 13 Jbeta primers, the PCR was carried out. Libraries were prepared by immunoSEQ multiplex PCR; TCRdb keeps only in-frame clonotypes and omits some of them. Among 110,000 to 150,000 clones listed, roughly 80% were seen once. As for this clone: The target antigen is unknown.

Unmatched junction bases numbered 7, after V lost 7 bases and J lost 5 bases. Per the germline V gene, CDR1 is LNHDA and CDR2 is SQIVND (reference sequence). This CDR3 contains 13 residues. V is TRBV19 and J is TRBJ1-1, with 7 positions matching TRBD1. The TCR sequence derives from a man in his forties in good health and CMV-seropositive. The material sequenced was PBMCs. The DNA of the CDR3 is TGTGCCAGTACCATAAACAGGGGAACTGAAGCTTTCTTT. Translated: CASTINRGTEAFF.